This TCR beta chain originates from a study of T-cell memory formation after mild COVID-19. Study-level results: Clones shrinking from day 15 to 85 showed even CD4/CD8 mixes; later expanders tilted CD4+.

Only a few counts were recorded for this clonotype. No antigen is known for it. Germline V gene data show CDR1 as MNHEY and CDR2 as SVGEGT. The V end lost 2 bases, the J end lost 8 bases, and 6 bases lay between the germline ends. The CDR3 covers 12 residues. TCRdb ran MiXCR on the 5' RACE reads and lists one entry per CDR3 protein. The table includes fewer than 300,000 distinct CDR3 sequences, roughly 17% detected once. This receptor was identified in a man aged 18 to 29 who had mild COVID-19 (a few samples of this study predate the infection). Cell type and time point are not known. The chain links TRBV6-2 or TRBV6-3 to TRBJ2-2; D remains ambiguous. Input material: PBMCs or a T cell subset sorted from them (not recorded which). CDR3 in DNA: TGTGCCAGCAGTTACGGGGTTGGGGAGCTGTTTTTT. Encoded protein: CASSYGVGELFF.